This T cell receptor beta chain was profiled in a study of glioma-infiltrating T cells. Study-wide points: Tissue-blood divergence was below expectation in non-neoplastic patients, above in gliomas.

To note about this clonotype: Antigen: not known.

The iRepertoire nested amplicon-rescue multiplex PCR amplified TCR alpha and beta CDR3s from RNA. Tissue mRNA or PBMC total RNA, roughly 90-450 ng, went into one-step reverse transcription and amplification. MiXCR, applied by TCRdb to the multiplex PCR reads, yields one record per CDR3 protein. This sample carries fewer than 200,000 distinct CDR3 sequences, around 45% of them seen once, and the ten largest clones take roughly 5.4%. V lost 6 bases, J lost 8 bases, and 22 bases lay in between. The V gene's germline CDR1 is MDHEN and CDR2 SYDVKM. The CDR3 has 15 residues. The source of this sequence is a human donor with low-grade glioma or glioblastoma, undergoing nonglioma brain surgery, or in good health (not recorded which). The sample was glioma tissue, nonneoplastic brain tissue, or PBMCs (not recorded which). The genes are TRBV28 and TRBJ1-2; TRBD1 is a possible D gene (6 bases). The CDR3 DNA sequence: TGTGCCAGCAGATCATATGGCCGGGACACGGTGGGCTACACCTTC. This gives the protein CASRSYGRDTVGYTF.